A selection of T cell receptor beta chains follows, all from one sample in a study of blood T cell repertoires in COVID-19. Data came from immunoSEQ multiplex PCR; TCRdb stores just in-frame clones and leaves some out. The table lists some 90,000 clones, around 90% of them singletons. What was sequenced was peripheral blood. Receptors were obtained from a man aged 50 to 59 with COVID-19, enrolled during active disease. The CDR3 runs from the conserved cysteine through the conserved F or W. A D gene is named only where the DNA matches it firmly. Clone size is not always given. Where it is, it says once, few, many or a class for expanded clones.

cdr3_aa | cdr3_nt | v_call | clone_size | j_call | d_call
CASSLREWDTEAFF | TGTGCCAGCAGCTTACGGGAGTGGGACACTGAAGCTTTCTTT | TRBV13 | NA | TRBJ1-1 | NA
CASSQDLGGGYTF | TGCGCCAGCAGCCAAGATTTGGGAGGTGGCTACACCTTC | TRBV4-1 | NA | TRBJ1-2 | NA
CASRTGGWQPQHF | TGTGCCAGCAGGACAGGGGGTTGGCAGCCCCAGCATTTT | TRBV28 | NA | TRBJ1-5 | TRBD1
CASSQDSLAGGTDTQYF | TGCGCCAGCAGCCAAGATTCCCTAGCGGGGGGCACAGATACGCAGTATTTT | TRBV4-3 | NA | TRBJ2-3 | TRBD2
CASSLGGDSEAFF | TGTGCCAGTAGTCTAGGGGGCGACTCTGAAGCTTTCTTT | TRBV19 | NA | TRBJ1-1 | TRBD1
CASSQEPNSPLHF | TGTGCCAGCAGCCAGGAGCCGAATTCACCCCTCCACTTT | TRBV3-1/TRBV3-2 | NA | TRBJ1-6 | NA
CASSLARTGSSYEQYF | TGTGCCAGCAGCTTAGCGCGGACAGGGTCCTCCTACGAGCAGTACTTC | TRBV7-9 | few | TRBJ2-7 | TRBD1
CASSKGGRAYNQPQHF | TGTGCCAGCAGCAAAGGGGGGAGGGCATATAATCAGCCCCAGCATTTT | TRBV9 | few | TRBJ1-5 | NA
CASTRNPPGSYEQYF | TGTGCCAGTACCCGAAACCCCCCCGGCTCCTACGAGCAGTACTTC | TRBV19 | NA | TRBJ2-7 | NA
CASSTKQGEGYEQYF | TGTGCCAGCAGCACCAAACAGGGAGAGGGTTACGAGCAGTACTTC | TRBV5-5 | NA | TRBJ2-7 | NA
CASSSLVSYNEQFF | TGTGCCAGCAGCTCGCTAGTCTCCTACAATGAGCAGTTCTTC | TRBV11-1 | NA | TRBJ2-1 | NA
CASSQEAGGLDEQYF | TGCGCCAGCAGCCAAGAGGCGGGGGGCCTGGATGAGCAGTACTTC | TRBV4-3 | NA | TRBJ2-7 | TRBD2
CACAAGGKRGLQYF | TGTGCCTGCGCCGCGGGGGGCAAAAGAGGGCTCCAGTACTTC | TRBV6-5 | NA | TRBJ2-5 | TRBD2
CASSQDWSSNQPQHF | TGTGCCAGCAGCCAAGATTGGAGTAGCAATCAGCCCCAGCATTTT | TRBV3-1/TRBV3-2 | NA | TRBJ1-5 | NA